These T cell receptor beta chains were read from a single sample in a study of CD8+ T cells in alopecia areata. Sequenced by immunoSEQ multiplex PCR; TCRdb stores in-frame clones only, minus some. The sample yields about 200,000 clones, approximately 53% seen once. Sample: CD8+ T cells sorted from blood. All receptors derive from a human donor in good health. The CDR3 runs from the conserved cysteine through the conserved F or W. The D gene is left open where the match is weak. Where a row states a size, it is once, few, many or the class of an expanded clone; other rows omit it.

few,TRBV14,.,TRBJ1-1,TGTGCCAGCAGCCAAGGATTGGTTGAAGCTTTCTTT,CASSQGLVEAFF
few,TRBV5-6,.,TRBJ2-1,TGTGCCAGCAGCCCAGCCATGGGGAATGAGCAGTTCTTC,CASSPAMGNEQFF
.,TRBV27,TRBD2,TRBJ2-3,TGTGCCAGCAGTTTAACTAGCGGTATCGCGCAGTATTTT,CASSLTSGIAQYF
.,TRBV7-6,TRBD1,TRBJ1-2,TGTGCCAGCAGCCCCAGTCCAGGGACAGCTGGCTACACCTTC,CASSPSPGTAGYTF
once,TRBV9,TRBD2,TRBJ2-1,TGTGCCAGCAGCGTAGTGTCGGGGGGAAACAATGAGCAGTTCTTC,CASSVVSGGNNEQFF
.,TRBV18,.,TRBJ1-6,TGTGCCAGCTCACGGGACCGGGGGTCACCCCTCCACTTT,CASSRDRGSPLHF
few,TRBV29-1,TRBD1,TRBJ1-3,TGCAGCGCCATGACAGGGAGCTCTGGAAACACCATATATTTT,CSAMTGSSGNTIYF
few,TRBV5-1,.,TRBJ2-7,TGCGCCAGCAGCTTGGATCGGGGGCAGGTGGGCTACGAGCAGTACTTC,CASSLDRGQVGYEQYF
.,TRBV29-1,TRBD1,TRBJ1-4,TGCAGCGTCCCGGACAGGGGAAAACTGTTTTTT,CSVPDRGKLFF
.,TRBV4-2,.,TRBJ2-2,TGTGCCAGCAGCCCAGCACTCCCCAGCCGGGAGCTGTTTTTT,CASSPALPSRELFF
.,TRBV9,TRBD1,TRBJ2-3,TGTGCCAGCAGCGAGGTGGGACAGGGAACAGATACGCAGTATTTT,CASSEVGQGTDTQYF
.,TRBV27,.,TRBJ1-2,TGTGCCAGCAGTTTAAGCGGGCTACATGGCTACACCTTC,CASSLSGLHGYTF
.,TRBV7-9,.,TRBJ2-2,TGTGCCAGCAGGGAACACCCAGGAGGGCCCGGGGAGCTGTTTTTT,CASREHPGGPGELFF
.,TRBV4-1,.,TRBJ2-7,TGCGCCAGCAGCCAAGTAGATGCGGGGGCCTCCTACGAGCAGTACTTC,CASSQVDAGASYEQYF
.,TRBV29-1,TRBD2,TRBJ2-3,TGCAGCGCTTCAGCCCTGGGAGGGTTAGGGCTCACAGATACGCAGTATTTT,CSASALGGLGLTDTQYF
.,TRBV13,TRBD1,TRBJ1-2,TGTGCCAGCAGCCTCAGGGGGGACTATGGCTACACCTTC,CASSLRGDYGYTF
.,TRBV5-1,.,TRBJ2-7,TGCGCCAGTTCGGCTGGGAGCAGGGAGGTATGGTACGAGCAGTACTTC,CASSAGSREVWYEQYF
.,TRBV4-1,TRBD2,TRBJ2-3,TGCGCCAGCAGCCAAGAGGGACTAGCTGCAGATACGCAGTATTTT,CASSQEGLAADTQYF
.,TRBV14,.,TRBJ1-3,TGTGCCAGCAGCCAAGGCCAGGGCACTGGAAACACCATATATTTT,CASSQGQGTGNTIYF
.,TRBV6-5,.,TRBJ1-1,TGTGCCAGCAGTTACTCGGACAGGAACACTGAAGCTTTCTTT,CASSYSDRNTEAFF
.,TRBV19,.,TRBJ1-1,TGTGCCAGTAGTCTCGGGATGAACACTGAAGCTTTCTTT,CASSLGMNTEAFF
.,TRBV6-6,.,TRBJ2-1,TGTGCCAGCACCCAAGTAGGCGAGCAGTTCTTC,CASTQVGEQFF
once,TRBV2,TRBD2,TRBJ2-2,TGTGCCAGCAGCGCCTGGCTAGCGGGGGGAAACACCGGGGAGCTGTTTTTT,CASSAWLAGGNTGELFF
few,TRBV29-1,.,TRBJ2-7,TGCAGCGTTGGACAGGCTGACTACGAGCAGTACTTC,CSVGQADYEQYF
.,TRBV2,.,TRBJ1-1,TGTGCCCTCAGGGGGAACACTGAAGCTTTCTTT,CALRGNTEAFF
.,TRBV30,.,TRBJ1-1,TGTGCCTGGACTCTAATCCGGAACACTGAAGCTTTCTTT,CAWTLIRNTEAFF
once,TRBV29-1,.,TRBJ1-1,TGCAGCGTAGCCGGGGACATTGAGGGAGCTTTCTTT,CSVAGDIEGAFF
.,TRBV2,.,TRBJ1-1,TGTGCCAGCACCGGGGGTTTGGATGAAGCTTTCTTT,CASTGGLDEAFF
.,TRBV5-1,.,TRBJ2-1,TGCGCCAGCAGCCCGACAGGCTACCCCAACAATGAGCAGTTCTTC,CASSPTGYPNNEQFF
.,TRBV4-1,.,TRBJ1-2,TGCGCCAGCAGCCAAGGAGTACAGGGCTATGGCTACACCTTC,CASSQGVQGYGYTF
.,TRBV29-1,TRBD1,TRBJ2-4,TGCAGCGTTGAAGAGCCAGACAGGGACAGAAACATTCAGTACTTC,CSVEEPDRDRNIQYF
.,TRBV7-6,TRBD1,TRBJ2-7,TGTGCCAGCAGCTTAGGGGGACAGGGTCTCCACGAGCAGTACTTC,CASSLGGQGLHEQYF
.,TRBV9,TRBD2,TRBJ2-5,TGTGCCAGCAGCGTAGAGGCTAGCGGGGGGGAAGAGACCCAGTACTTC,CASSVEASGGEETQYF
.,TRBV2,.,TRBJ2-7,TGTGCCAGCAGTGAAGGGAGACAGAGCTCCTACGAGCAGTACTTC,CASSEGRQSSYEQYF
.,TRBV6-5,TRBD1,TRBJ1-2,TGTGCCAGCAGTTACGGGGGGACAGAAGGCTACACCTTC,CASSYGGTEGYTF
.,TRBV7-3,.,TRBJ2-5,TGTGCCAGCAGCTTAAACGGGGGCCGCCAAGAGACCCAGTACTTC,CASSLNGGRQETQYF
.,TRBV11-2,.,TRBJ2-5,TGTGCCAGCAGCTTCCCGGGGGGCCCAGAGACCCAGTACTTC,CASSFPGGPETQYF
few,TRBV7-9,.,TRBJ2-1,TGTGCCAGCAGCTTAGCCGGGACGGGAAATGAGCAGTTCTTC,CASSLAGTGNEQFF
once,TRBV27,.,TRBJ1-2,TGTGCCAGCAGTTTTGCCTTTGGATATGGCTACACCTTC,CASSFAFGYGYTF
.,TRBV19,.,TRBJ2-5,TGTGCCAGTAGTGAACGGGGCCAAGAGACCCAGTACTTC,CASSERGQETQYF
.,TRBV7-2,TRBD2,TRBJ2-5,TGTGCCAGCAGCTCTGGCGGGGGTGCGACCCAGTACTTC,CASSSGGGATQYF
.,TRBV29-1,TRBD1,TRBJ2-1,TGCAGCGTTGAAGGGGGGACAGGCAACAATGAGCAGTTCTTC,CSVEGGTGNNEQFF
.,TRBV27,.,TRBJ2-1,TGTGCCAGCACCCCCGGACAACCCTACAATGAGCAGTTCTTC,CASTPGQPYNEQFF
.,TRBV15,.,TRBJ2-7,TGTGCCACCAGCAGAGTATGGGGGGCCGAAGAGCAGTACTTC,CATSRVWGAEEQYF
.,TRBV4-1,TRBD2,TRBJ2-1,TGCGCCAGCAGCCAAGGCCCTAGCGGCTACAATGAGCAGTTCTTC,CASSQGPSGYNEQFF
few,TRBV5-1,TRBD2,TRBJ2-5,TGCGCCAGCAGCTTGGGTCCCGGGACTATCGATGAGGAGACCCAGTACTTC,CASSLGPGTIDEETQYF
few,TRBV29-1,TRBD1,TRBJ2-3,TGCAGCGTTGAAGGCAACAGGGGAGGCACAGATACGCAGTATTTT,CSVEGNRGGTDTQYF
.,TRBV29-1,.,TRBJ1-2,TGCAGCGTTCCCGGGGGGTTCTATGGCTACACCTTC,CSVPGGFYGYTF
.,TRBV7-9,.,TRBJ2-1,TGTGCCAGCAGCTTAGGCTGGAATGAGCAGTTCTTC,CASSLGWNEQFF